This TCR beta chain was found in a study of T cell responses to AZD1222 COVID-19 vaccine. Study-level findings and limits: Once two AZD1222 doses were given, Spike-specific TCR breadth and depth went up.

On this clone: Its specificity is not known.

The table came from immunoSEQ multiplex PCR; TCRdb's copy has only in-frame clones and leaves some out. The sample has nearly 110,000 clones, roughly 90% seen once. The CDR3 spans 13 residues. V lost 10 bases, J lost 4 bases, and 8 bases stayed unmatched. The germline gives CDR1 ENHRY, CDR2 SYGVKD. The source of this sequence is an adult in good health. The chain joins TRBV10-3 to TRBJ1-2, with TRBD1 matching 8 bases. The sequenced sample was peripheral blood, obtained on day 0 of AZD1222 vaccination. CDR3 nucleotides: TGTGCCACCACTACCGGGACAGGCTATGGCTACACCTTC. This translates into CATTTGTGYGYTF.